Below, 20 T cell receptor beta chains from the same sample are listed, as sequenced in a study of blood T cells in healthy people across ages. Through a sample-barcoded 5' primer and a J-beta primer mix, a second PCR was run for 7 to 11 cycles. MiXCR, run by TCRdb on the 5' RACE reads, gives a single entry per CDR3 protein. The table lists 1.5 million to 2 million distinct CDR3 sequences, roughly 43% of them singletons. The source material was blood. Source of these receptors: a human donor in good health.

About this clonotype: The junction departs from germline at one end; a sequencing error may be responsible. V gene TRBV7-2 combines with J gene TRBJ1-5, with D uncertain. The CDR3 has 13 amino acids. Looked up from germline, CDR1 is SGHTA and CDR2 is FQGNSA. CDR3 region: CASGFGEVQPQHF. The CDR3 DNA is TGTGCCAGCGGCTTCGGGGAAGTTCAGCCCCAGCATTTT.

This clonotype was seen more than once but under ten times. V usage is TRBV4-1 and J usage is TRBJ2-1; 8 bases map to TRBD1. This CDR3 has 18 amino acids. Trimming took 0 bases from V and 5 from J; bases not matched to a gene: 12. CDR1 and CDR2 (germline): MGHRA, YSYEKL. CDR3 DNA: TGCGCCAGCAGCCAAGACCCAGGGGGCTTCTTAGGCGACAATGAGCAGTTCTTC. Translated: CASSQDPGGFLGDNEQFF.

The chain carries TRBV7-2 and TRBJ2-3, with D perhaps TRBD2 (6 bases). The CDR3 length is 14 residues. Trimming stripped 5 bases from V and 2 bases from J, with 11 bases between. Germline CDR1 is SGHTA and CDR2 is FQGNSA. Here the CDR3 DNA reads TGTGCCAGCAGCATGGGACTTTACACAGATACGCAGTATTTT. It is translated as CASSMGLYTDTQYF.

The chain has TRBV28 and TRBJ2-5; 13 bases map to TRBD2. The CDR3 totals 18 residues. V lost 2 bases to trimming and J lost 1 base; unmatched junction nucleotides: 7. In germline, CDR1 is MDHEN, CDR2 SYDVKM. The CDR3 coding sequence is TGTGCCAGCAGTTTAGGCACGAGACTAGCGGGGGGCCAAGAGACCCAGTACTTC. Translating it yields CASSLGTRLAGGQETQYF.

This clonotype has only a few counts. The gene calls are TRBV5-1 and TRBJ1-2; D is undetermined. Germline V gene sequence: CDR1 SGHRS, CDR2 YFSETQ. The CDR3 contains 14 residues. Trimming cost V 1 base and J 2 bases, with 9 bases left between them. CDR3 sequence reads: CASSLTPENYGYTF. The CDR3 DNA is TGCGCCAGCAGCTTGACTCCGGAAAACTATGGCTACACCTTC.

V is TRBV25-1 and J is TRBJ2-4; D gene ambiguous. The CDR3 runs 18 residues. CDR1 and CDR2 (germline): MGHDK, SYGVNS. V gave up 1 base and J gave up 0 bases, with 16 bases separating them. This chain's CDR3 is CASSEFGSAGLAKNIQYF. CDR3 sequence (DNA): TGTGCCAGCAGTGAATTCGGTTCTGCTGGCCTAGCCAAAAACATTCAGTACTTC.

This chain connects TRBV4-1 to TRBJ1-6; D is perhaps TRBD1 (5 bases). V lost 3 bases, J lost 5 bases, and 8 bases lay in between. The CDR3 loop spans 14 amino acids. The germline V gene encodes CDR1 MGHRA and CDR2 YSYEKL. CDR3 in DNA: TGCGCCAGCAGCCACTTACAGGATAATTCACCCCTCCACTTT. It codes for CASSHLQDNSPLHF.

The rearrangement uses TRBV27 and TRBJ2-3; 8 bases are shared with TRBD2. The CDR3 loop spans 16 amino acids. V dropped 9 bases and J dropped 4; count of bases not matched to a gene: 15. The germline V gene encodes CDR1 MNHEY and CDR2 SMNVEV (reference sequence). The CDR3 region is CASRGGDFGRADTQYF. In DNA form, the CDR3 reads TGTGCCAGTCGGGGCGGGGACTTCGGGAGGGCAGATACGCAGTATTTT.

In its sample, this clonotype was seen a few times. Written as DNA, the CDR3 is TGTGCCAGCAGTCGATATTCCCGGGACAGGGAACGTGGCTACACCTTC. Residues: CASSRYSRDRERGYTF. The rearrangement joins TRBV28 to TRBJ1-2; TRBD1 agrees at 9 bases. V dropped 5 bases and J dropped 7; count of bases not matched to a gene: 14. This CDR3 has 16 amino acids. Germline CDR1 MDHEN, CDR2 SYDVKM.

V is TRBV6-2 or TRBV6-3 and J is TRBJ2-7; 7 positions agree with TRBD1. This CDR3 is built from 13 residues. Germline V CDR1 and CDR2: MNHEY, SVGEGT. The V gene end was trimmed by 6 bases and the J gene end by 3 bases; junction bases not matched to a gene: 5. As DNA, the CDR3 is TGTGCCAGCAGCAGGGGGACACACTACGAGCAGTACTTC. This gives the protein CASSRGTHYEQYF.

The V and J genes are TRBV5-1 and TRBJ2-7, with D perhaps matching TRBD2 (6 bases). Germline-derived CDR1 and CDR2 are SGHRS and YFSETQ. The CDR3 totals 13 residues. The V and J ends lost 3 bases and 5 bases respectively, with 12 bases between them. CDR3 sequence reads: CASSYYRRDEQYF. CDR3 bases: TGCGCCAGCAGCTACTATAGGAGGGACGAGCAGTACTTC.

Turning to this clonotype: At one boundary the junction diverges from the germline segment, which might be a read error. The chain has TRBV11-1 and TRBJ2-3, with D uncertain. The CDR3 contains 13 residues. Germline CDR1 SGHAT, CDR2 FQDESV (reference sequence). CDR3 region: CACSLTLGDTQYF. CDR3 DNA sequence: TGTGCCTGCAGCCTCACCTTGGGAGATACGCAGTATTTT.

The V call is TRBV20-1, the J call TRBJ1-5; D uncertain. Germline V lookup: CDR1 DFQATT, CDR2 SNEGSKA (reference sequence). The V end lost 2 bases, the J end lost 2 bases, and 13 bases lay between the germline ends. The CDR3 covers 15 residues. This CDR3 is CSARSGNYGNQPQHF. The CDR3 region has the DNA TGCAGTGCTAGATCGGGGAATTATGGCAATCAGCCCCAGCATTTT.

V is TRBV2 and J is TRBJ2-3; D is undetermined. Germline loops: CDR1 SNHLY, CDR2 FYNNEI. The length of the CDR3 is 13 residues. V lost 6 bases to trimming and J lost 5 bases, with 12 bases between them. In DNA form, the CDR3 reads TGTGCCAGCAGCGATCTAACCCAAGATACGCAGTATTTT. It encodes CASSDLTQDTQYF. Combining the CDR3 with reference TRBV2 and TRBJ2-3 gives the whole variable domain EPEVTQTPSHQVTQMGQEVILRCVPISNHLYFYWYRQILGQKVEFLVSFYNNEISEKSEIFDDQFSVERPDGSNFTLKIRSTKLEDSAMYFCASSDLTQDTQYFGPGTRLTVL.

V gene TRBV4-2 combines with J gene TRBJ1-1, with TRBD1 as a possible D gene (6 bases). Per the germline V gene, CDR1 is LGHNA and CDR2 is YNFKEQ. This CDR3 comprises 16 residues. V was cut by 3 bases and J by 5 bases, with 19 bases left in between. CDR3 sequence (DNA): TGTGCCAGCAGCCAGACGCGACGGGGGGCGATGACTGAAGCTTTCTTT. Translated, it gives CASSQTRRGAMTEAFF.

The V call is TRBV7-9, the J call TRBJ2-7; 7 nucleotides align to TRBD1. The V segment lost 7 bases and the J segment 2 bases; nucleotides outside the gene matches: 8. Germline V gene lookup returns CDR1 SEHNR and CDR2 FQNEAQ (reference sequence). The CDR3 runs 14 residues. The DNA for the CDR3 is TGTGCCAGCACGATCGCAGGGGGTCCCTACGAGCAGTACTTC. Encoded protein: CASTIAGGPYEQYF.

This clonotype has just a few counts. The V gene is TRBV29-1, the J gene TRBJ1-1; D is unresolved. The CDR3 totals 15 residues. V was pared by 7 bases and J by 1 base, with 19 bases between. Germline CDR1 SQVTM, CDR2 ANQGSEA. Written as DNA, the CDR3 is TGCAGCGCCCTTAAACCACCCGGAGGGAACACTGAAGCTTTCTTT. Translation: CSALKPPGGNTEAFF.

The chain combines TRBV5-1 with TRBJ2-7, with D possibly matching TRBD1 (6 bases). This CDR3 region has 13 residues. Trimming removed 2 bases from V and 4 bases from J, with 10 bases in between. Per the germline V gene, CDR1 is SGHRS and CDR2 is YFSETQ. DNA of the CDR3: TGCGCCAGCAGCTTTAGGACAGAGTACGAGCAGTACTTC. Amino acids: CASSFRTEYEQYF.

The V and J genes are TRBV6-2 or TRBV6-3 and TRBJ1-2; a possible D gene is TRBD1 (6 bases). The CDR3 loop spans 13 amino acids. Germline assignment: CDR1 MNHEY and CDR2 SVGEGT. V was pared by 7 bases and J by 4 bases, with 13 bases between. DNA of the CDR3: TGTGCCAGCAAACTTGGACAGATCTATGGCTACACCTTC. Translated, it gives CASKLGQIYGYTF.

V gene TRBV20-1 combines with J gene TRBJ2-1; D gene uncertain. This CDR3 contains 15 residues. Germline V lookup: CDR1 DFQATT, CDR2 SNEGSKA (reference sequence). The V end was cut by 0 bases, the J end by 0 bases, with 9 bases between. Here the CDR3 reads CSARDPLSSYNEQFF. CDR3 bases: TGCAGTGCTAGAGATCCCCTGAGCTCCTACAATGAGCAGTTCTTC.